This TCR beta chain was observed in a study of CD8+ T cells in alopecia areata (dated by TCRdb to the late 2010s). Context from the whole study: The treated patients took part in an open-label pilot trial in which moderate-to-severe alopecia areata was treated with oral tofacitinib at 5 to 10 mg twice daily. Tofacitinib was administered for 6 to 18 months, and 6 months of follow-up off drug were then conducted to assess delayed response and recurrence. For the treated patients, the SALT score, which quantifies what percentage of scalp surface area is affected, served as the measure of disease severity. High-throughput TCRbeta sequencing was used to examine T cell clonal expansion in alopecia areata in both the C3H/HeJ mouse model and human patients. Human TCRbeta sequencing covered scalp tissue and sorted CD4+ and CD8+ peripheral blood T cells from patchy and totalis/universalis alopecia areata patients and healthy controls. Biopsies were taken from tofacitinib-treated patients at baseline and at 4 and 24 weeks of treatment, and a later scalp biopsy was taken in several of the tofacitinib-treated patients. Scalp clonality was compared across normal scalp (n=4), patchy alopecia areata scalp (n=8), and alopecia totalis/universalis scalp (n=8). The RNA source kit depended on sample type: the PAXgene miRNA kit for fixed scalp, the miRNeasy kit for PBMCs, and the RNeasy kit for mouse skin. TCRbeta CDR3 regions were amplified by immunoSEQ multiplex PCR with 35 Vbeta forward and 13 Jbeta reverse primers.

Note on this clone: Its binding antigen is unknown. No base quality information exists; no much larger clone differs at one position.

Interpreted using the paper, the time point label stands for: 20 to 30 weeks on oral tofacitinib. Interpreted using the paper, the treatment or condition label stands for: oral pan-JAK inhibitor, 5-10 mg twice daily. Lesional scalp punch biopsies and peripheral blood were obtained from alopecia areata patients. After PBMCs were isolated by density centrifugation and stained for CD3, CD4 and CD8, a FACSAria was used to sort CD4+ and CD8+ T cells. General findings and caveats noted by the study authors: Shared TCR sequences between patients were less evident than in mice, which may be partly attributable to HLA diversity in the patient population. Many expanded lesional clones persisted in scalp and blood during tofacitinib treatment, which may partly explain relapse after stopping treatment. Scalp clonality and the number of expanded CD8+ clones among the top 100 scalp clones were significantly decreased by tofacitinib. Because the treated cohort was small and had just a single nonresponder, larger studies are needed to establish links between baseline CD8+ expansion and response. Higher clonality and more expanded CD8+ clones were observed in lesional scalp than in normal scalp, particularly in alopecia totalis/universalis, a finding suggestive of antigenic drive. Unlike mouse skin, which is dominated by gammadelta T cells, normal human skin has resident alphabeta T cells that are also sequenced, and this complicates analysis of the scalp TCR repertoire.

V was cut back by 4 bases and J by 2 bases, leaving a gap of 11 bases between them. CDR1 and CDR2, per the germline V gene (reference sequence), are LNHDA and SQIVND. The CDR3 starts with the cysteine, ends with the phenylalanine, and has 14 residues. CDR3 DNA only is kept here, 42 bases in frame from base 1. Library prep was done by the immunoSEQ multiplex PCR assay. RNA was extracted from all samples and reverse transcribed into cDNA, which served as template for TCR sequencing. SuperScript III was used to make first-strand cDNA, primed with a 2:1 mix of oligo-dT and random hexamers. A synthetic immune receptor repertoire was used to gauge amplification bias, and whatever bias remained was removed computationally. As for the authors' bioinformatics: After raw reads were preprocessed to remove errors, the CDR3 was defined following IMGT conventions as running from the conserved cysteine to phenylalanine. Clonality was calculated as 1 minus Shannon entropy normalized by log2 of the number of productive unique TCRs. CD4 or CD8 identity of scalp clones was inferred by cross-referencing scalp TCRbeta sequences with sorted blood CD4 and CD8 repertoires. What TCRdb holds here is the immuneACCESS table cut down to in-frame rearrangements. Part of the clones is not present; checked against another copy, under half of the missing clones reflect an unresolved V gene, and the others are unexplained. V and J calls and clone size are given by that table; D and trimming were obtained from the DNA. The table for this sample lists around 110,000 clones; over 80% of them were counted only once. Clones ranked in the top ten supply 24% of the sample.

Here the sequenced sample was CD8+ T cells sorted from blood, taken at week 24, from a patient treated with tofacitinib. The source is a human donor with alopecia areata. Recombination linked TRBV19 to TRBJ1-1, with TRBD1 as a weak D call on 6 bases. The sequenced DNA is TGTGCCAGTAGTACGACAGGAGGTAACACTGAAGCTTTCTTT. Translation gives CASSTTGGNTEAFF.